This TCR beta chain was identified in a study of OX40 agonist ivuxolimab in advanced cancers. Turning to the study itself: Partial responses were achieved by three patients, of whom one had hepatocellular carcinoma and two had cutaneous melanoma.

Study outcomes and limitations: Among the lowest levels of clonal expansion were found in partial responders at 0.1-3.0 mg/kg. Clones of CD4+ and CD8+ blood T cells grew by week 6 at doses of 0.1 to 3.0 mg/kg.

This clone was picked up one time. Its antigen is unknown. TCRdb keeps only in-frame clones here, not all; method: immunoSEQ multiplex PCR. The sample has about 52,000 clones, approximately 92% seen once. This CDR3 is 15 amino acids long. CDR1 is SGHVS, CDR2 FNYEAQ, per germline. V dropped 2 bases and J dropped 4 bases, with 11 bases sitting between them. Sequenced here: CD4+ or CD8+ T cells sorted from blood, sampled in a trial of the OX40 agonist ivuxolimab. The source is an adult with an advanced solid tumor such as melanoma, head and neck, liver or kidney cancer. This chain joins TRBV7-6 and TRBJ2-2, with a possible D match to TRBD2 (6 bases). The CDR3 loop is CASSLKLAATGELFF. The CDR3 region has the DNA TGTGCCAGCAGCTTAAAGTTAGCGGCCACCGGGGAGCTGTTTTTT.